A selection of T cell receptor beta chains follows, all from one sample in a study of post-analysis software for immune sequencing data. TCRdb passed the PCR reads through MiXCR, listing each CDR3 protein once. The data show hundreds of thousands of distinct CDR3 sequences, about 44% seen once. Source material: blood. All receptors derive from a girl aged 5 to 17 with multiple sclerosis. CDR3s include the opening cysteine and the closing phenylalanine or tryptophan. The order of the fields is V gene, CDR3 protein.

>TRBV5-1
CASSSRLGSYEQYF
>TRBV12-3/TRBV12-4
CASSTDHQDTQYF
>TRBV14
CASSQYRGNEQFF
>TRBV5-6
CASTQGILNTEAFF
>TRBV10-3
CAISVKRGLEEQYF
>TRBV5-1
CASSLGTSGRPSSYNEQFF
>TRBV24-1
CATSDAGTSGLRDTQYF
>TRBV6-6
CASSYGPVAYGYTF
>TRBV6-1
CASSPMRSMGEQYF
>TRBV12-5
CASGSPGLAHQETQYF
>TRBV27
CASSLGTGGTEAFF